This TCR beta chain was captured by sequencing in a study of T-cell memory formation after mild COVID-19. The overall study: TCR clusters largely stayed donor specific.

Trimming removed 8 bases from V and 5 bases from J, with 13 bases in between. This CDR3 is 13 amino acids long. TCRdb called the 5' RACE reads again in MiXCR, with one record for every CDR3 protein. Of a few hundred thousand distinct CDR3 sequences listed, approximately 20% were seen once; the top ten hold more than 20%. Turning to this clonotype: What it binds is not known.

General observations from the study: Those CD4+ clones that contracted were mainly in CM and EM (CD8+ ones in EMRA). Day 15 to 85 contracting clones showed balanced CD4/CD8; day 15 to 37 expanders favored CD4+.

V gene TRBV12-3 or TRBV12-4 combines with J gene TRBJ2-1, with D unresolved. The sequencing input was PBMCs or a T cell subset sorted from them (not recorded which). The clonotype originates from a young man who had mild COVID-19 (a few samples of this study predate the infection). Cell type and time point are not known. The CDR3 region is CASGIVRHNEQFF. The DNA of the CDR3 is TGTGCCAGCGGGATAGTCAGGCACAATGAGCAGTTCTTC.